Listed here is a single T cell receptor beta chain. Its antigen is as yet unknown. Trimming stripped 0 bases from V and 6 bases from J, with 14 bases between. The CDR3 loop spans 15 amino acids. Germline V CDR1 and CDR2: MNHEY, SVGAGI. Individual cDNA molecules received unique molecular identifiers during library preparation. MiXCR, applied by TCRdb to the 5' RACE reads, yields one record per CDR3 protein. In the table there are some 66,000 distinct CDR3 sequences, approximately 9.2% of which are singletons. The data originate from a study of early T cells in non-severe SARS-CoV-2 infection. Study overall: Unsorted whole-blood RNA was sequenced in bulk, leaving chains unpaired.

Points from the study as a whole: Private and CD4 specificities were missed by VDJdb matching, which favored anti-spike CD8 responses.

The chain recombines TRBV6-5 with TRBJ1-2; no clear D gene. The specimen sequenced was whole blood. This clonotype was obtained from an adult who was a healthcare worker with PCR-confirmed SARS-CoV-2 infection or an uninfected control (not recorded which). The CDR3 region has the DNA TGTGCCAGCAGTTACTCGGGGAACAGAAGGGATGGCTACACCTTC. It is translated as CASSYSGNRRDGYTF.